The 11 T cell receptor beta chains presented below share a single source sample, sequenced in a study of OX40 agonist ivuxolimab in advanced cancers. Profiling relied on immunoSEQ multiplex PCR, and the TCRdb table lists in-frame clones only, not all of them. The data show under 80,000 clones, approximately 81% seen once. Sequenced here: CD4+ or CD8+ T cells sorted from blood, sampled in a trial of the OX40 agonist ivuxolimab. All receptors come from an adult with an advanced solid tumor such as melanoma, head and neck, liver or kidney cancer.

The chain combines TRBV7-2 with TRBJ2-3, with 8 bases matching TRBD2. Germline V gene lookup returns CDR1 SGHTA and CDR2 FQGNSA. Trimming took 5 bases from V and 6 from J; bases not matched to a gene: 7. This CDR3 region has 14 residues. Here the CDR3 reads CASSLKAGADTQYF. Written as DNA, the CDR3 is TGTGCCAGCAGCCTCAAAGCGGGGGCCGATACGCAGTATTTT.

The chain uses TRBV6-6 and TRBJ2-5, with 12 nucleotides matching TRBD2. The junction had 3 bases not matched to a gene; V was cut back by 4 bases and J by 3 bases. The CDR3 length is 15 residues. Germline V gene data show CDR1 as MNHNY and CDR2 as SVGAGI (reference sequence). CDR3 residues: CASSSGLAGKETQYF. The DNA for the CDR3 is TGTGCCAGCAGTTCCGGACTAGCGGGGAAAGAGACCCAGTACTTC.

The chain combines TRBV7-9 with TRBJ2-7, with a tentative D call TRBD2 (6 bases). Germline V gene sequence: CDR1 SEHNR, CDR2 FQNEAQ (reference sequence). Between the trimmed V and J ends, which lost 6 bases and 4 bases, there was a span of 19 bases. The length of the CDR3 is 15 residues. The CDR3 region is CASSPTTAGSYEQYF. CDR3 DNA: TGTGCCAGCAGTCCAACCACGGCGGGGTCATACGAGCAGTACTTC.

This chain links TRBV11-3 with TRBJ2-5; D tentatively fits TRBD1 or TRBD2 (5 bases each). CDR1 is SGHNT, CDR2 YENEEA, per germline. The CDR3 has 13 residues. The V end lost 3 bases, the J end lost 3 bases, and 8 bases lay between the germline ends. CDR3 loop: CASSFRGEETQYF. The DNA of the CDR3 is TGTGCCAGCAGCTTCCGAGGGGAAGAGACCCAGTACTTC.

The rearrangement links TRBV28 to TRBJ2-5; the match to TRBD2 covers 10 bases. The end of the DNA is better explained by TRBJ2-7, so the J call may be wrong. Germline V gene sequence: CDR1 MDHEN, CDR2 SYDVKM. This CDR3 has 15 amino acids. The CDR3 is CASSSSGGGRNEQYF. In DNA form, the CDR3 reads TGTGCCAGCAGTTCGAGCGGGGGGGGAAGGAACGAGCAGTACTTC.

V and J are TRBV28 and TRBJ2-7; D unclear. Germline V gives CDR1 MDHEN, CDR2 SYDVKM. The CDR3 loop spans 12 amino acids. V lost 3 bases, J lost 5 bases, and 8 bases lay in between. CDR3 region: CASSLVPHEQYF. DNA for the CDR3: TGTGCCAGCAGTTTGGTTCCCCACGAGCAGTACTTC.

This chain links TRBV9 with TRBJ2-7, with TRBD1 matching 10 bases. Germline lookup yields CDR1 SGDLS and CDR2 YYNGEE. CDR3 size: 15 residues. After removal of 4 bases from V and 3 bases from J, the junction contained 7 bases not matched to a gene. The CDR3 DNA reads as TGTGCCAGCAGCACGGGGACAGGGGTTAACTACGAGCAGTACTTC. Its protein is CASSTGTGVNYEQYF.

The chain links TRBV30 to TRBJ2-6, with D perhaps matching TRBD1 or TRBD2 (5 bases each). Germline V gives CDR1 GTSNPN, CDR2 SVGIG (reference sequence). The ends were cut back, 8 bases at V and 4 bases at J, with 15 bases in the middle. CDR3 size: 14 residues. CDR3 sequence: CAHAEGSGANVLTF. CDR3 nucleotides: TGTGCCCACGCCGAGGGGTCCGGGGCCAACGTCCTGACTTTC.

V is TRBV5-1 and J is TRBJ2-5; the D gene could be TRBD1 or TRBD2 (5 bases each). The J call could be wrong; TRBJ2-7 is a better fit for the DNA end. The CDR3 has 14 residues. In germline, CDR1 is SGHRS, CDR2 YFSETQ. DNA of the CDR3: TGCGCCAGCAGCCCTGGGACCGTCTCCTACGAGCAGTACTTC. Its translation is CASSPGTVSYEQYF.

The chain links TRBV5-1 to TRBJ2-5; 9 bases fit TRBD1. V lost 4 bases to trimming and J lost 2 bases; unmatched junction nucleotides: 6. Germline CDR1 is SGHRS and CDR2 is YFSETQ. The CDR3 loop spans 15 amino acids. CDR3 DNA sequence: TGCGCCAGCAGCCCGGTGACAGGGGGACAAGAGACCCAGTACTTC. This codes for CASSPVTGGQETQYF.

The chain is built from TRBV6-5 and TRBJ1-2, with a possible D match to TRBD1 (5 bases). There are 13 residues in the CDR3. CDR1 is MNHEY and CDR2 is SVGAGI in the germline V gene. Trimming removed 11 bases at V and 3 bases at J, with 16 bases between. The CDR3 DNA sequence: TGTGCCCCCCCTCTCGGCAGGGACTATGGCTACACCTTC. Protein sequence: CAPPLGRDYGYTF.